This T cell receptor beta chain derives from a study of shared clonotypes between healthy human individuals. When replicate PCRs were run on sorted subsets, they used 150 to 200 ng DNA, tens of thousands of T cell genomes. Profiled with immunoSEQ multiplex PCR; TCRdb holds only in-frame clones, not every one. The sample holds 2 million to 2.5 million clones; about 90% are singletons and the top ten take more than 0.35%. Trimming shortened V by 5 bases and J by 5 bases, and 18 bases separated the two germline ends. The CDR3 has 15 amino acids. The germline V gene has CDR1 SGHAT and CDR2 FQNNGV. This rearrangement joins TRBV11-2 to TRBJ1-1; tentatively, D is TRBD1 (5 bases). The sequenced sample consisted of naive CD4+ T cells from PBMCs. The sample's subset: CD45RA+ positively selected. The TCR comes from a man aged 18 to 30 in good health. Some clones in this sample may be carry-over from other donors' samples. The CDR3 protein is CASSPQGRGGTEAFF. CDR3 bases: TGTGCCAGCAGCCCCCAGGGACGGGGGGGAACTGAAGCTTTCTTT. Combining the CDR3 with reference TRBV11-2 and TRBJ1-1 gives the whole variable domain EAGVAQSPRYKIIEKRQSVAFWCNPISGHATLYWYQQILGQGPKLLIQFQNNGVVDDSQLPKDRFSAERLKGVDSTLKIQPAKLEDSAVYLCASSPQGRGGTEAFFGQGTRLTVV.